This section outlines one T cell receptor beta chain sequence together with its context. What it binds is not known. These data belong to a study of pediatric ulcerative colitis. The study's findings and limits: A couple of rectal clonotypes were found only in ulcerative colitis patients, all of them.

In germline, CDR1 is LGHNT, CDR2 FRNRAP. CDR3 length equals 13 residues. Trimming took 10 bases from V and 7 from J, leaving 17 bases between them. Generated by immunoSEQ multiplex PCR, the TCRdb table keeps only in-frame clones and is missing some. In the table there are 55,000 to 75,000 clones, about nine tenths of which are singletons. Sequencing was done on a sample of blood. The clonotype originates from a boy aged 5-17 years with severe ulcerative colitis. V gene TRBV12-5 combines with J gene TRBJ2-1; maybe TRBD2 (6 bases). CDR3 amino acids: CATVTGVSNEQFF. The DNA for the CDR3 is TGTGCTACCGTGACGGGAGTATCAAATGAGCAGTTCTTC.